The 9 T cell receptor beta chains below come from one sample, sequenced in a study of CD8+ T cells in alopecia areata. As the sequencing template, cDNA was produced by extracting RNA and reverse transcribing it. Only in-frame clones appear in the TCRdb table, and some are missing; sequencing was by immunoSEQ multiplex PCR. The sample has fewer than 250,000 clones, about three fifths seen once. Treatment specified: oral pan-JAK inhibitor, 5-10 mg twice daily. The sample consisted of CD4+ T cells sorted from blood, taken at week 4, from a patient treated with tofacitinib. These receptors were obtained from a human donor with alopecia areata.

This clone has just a few counts. The chain uses TRBV6-5 and TRBJ2-7; 12 positions match TRBD2. Germline-derived CDR1 and CDR2 are MNHEY and SVGAGI. This CDR3 is 15 amino acids long. With 8 bases clipped from V and 5 bases from J, the junction kept 10 bases outside the gene matches. The CDR3 reads CASGQTSGSINEQYF. In DNA, the CDR3 is TGTGCCAGCGGGCAGACTAGCGGGAGTATAAACGAGCAGTACTTC.

This clone has a single count. This chain uses TRBV27 with TRBJ2-7, with 11 bases identical to TRBD2. Germline trimming cut 4 bases from V and 11 bases from J; bases unmatched to any gene: 7. CDR1 and CDR2 (germline): MNHEY, SMNVEV (reference sequence). This CDR3 spans 13 amino acids. Here the CDR3 reads CASSSRLAGLEYF. The CDR3 DNA reads TGTGCCAGCAGTTCGAGACTAGCGGGATTAGAGTACTTC.

V usage is TRBV27 and J usage is TRBJ2-5; perhaps TRBD2 as D (5 bases). The end of the DNA fits TRBJ2-7 better, so the J call may be wrong. Germline values: CDR1 MNHEY, CDR2 SMNVEV (reference sequence). The CDR3 has 14 amino acids. CDR3: CASSPSFGGYEQYF. For the CDR3, the DNA is TGTGCCAGCAGTCCCTCCTTCGGAGGATACGAGCAGTACTTC.

V and J are TRBV4-2 and TRBJ2-7; 8 bases align to TRBD1. With 5 bases clipped from V and 3 bases from J, the junction kept 0 bases outside the gene matches. CDR1 and CDR2 from the germline V gene are LGHNA and YNFKEQ. CDR3 length: 12 residues. The CDR3 region has the DNA TGTGCCAGCAGCGGACAGGGCTACGAGCAGTACTTC. It is translated as CASSGQGYEQYF.

The chain is built from TRBV29-1 and TRBJ2-7, with 12 positions matching TRBD1. V shed 0 bases and J 5 bases; nucleotides not matched to a gene: 8. The CDR3 spans 16 residues. CDR1 SQVTM and CDR2 ANQGSEA come from the germline V gene. The CDR3 is CSVEDRGDRGLDEQYF. For the CDR3, the DNA is TGCAGCGTTGAAGATCGTGGGGACAGGGGGCTCGACGAGCAGTACTTC.

The V call is TRBV7-3, the J call TRBJ2-1, with a weak D call TRBD1 (6 bases). Germline V lookup: CDR1 SGHTA, CDR2 FQGTGA. Trimming cost V 5 bases and J 7 bases, with 21 bases left between them. The CDR3 is made up of 16 amino acids. The CDR3 DNA reads TGTGCCAGCAGCCCGCAGGCAGGGGTGTATCGGAATGAGCAGTTCTTC. As protein: CASSPQAGVYRNEQFF.

This clone was counted once. The chain couples TRBV5-1 to TRBJ2-5; 7 bases are a match to TRBD2. The germline V gene encodes CDR1 SGHRS and CDR2 YFSETQ. The V gene end was trimmed by 4 bases and the J gene end by 3 bases; junction bases not matched to a gene: 6. The CDR3 is made up of 14 amino acids. CDR3 amino acids: CASSPGTTKETQYF. The CDR3 nucleotides read TGCGCCAGCAGCCCCGGGACTACAAAAGAGACCCAGTACTTC.

The sample holds a few counts of this clone. This chain joins TRBV7-2 and TRBJ2-7; 11 bases map to TRBD2. Germline V gene data show CDR1 as SGHTA and CDR2 as FQGNSA. Trimming at V came to 5 bases and at J to 7 bases, leaving 10 bases not matched to a gene. CDR3 length: 15 residues. CDR3 coding DNA: TGTGCCAGCAGCGTGACCGGGACTAGCGGAGGAGAGCAGTACTTC. It is translated as CASSVTGTSGGEQYF.

J is TRBJ2-3 and V is TRBV2; 8 positions match TRBD2. This CDR3 comprises 14 residues. Unmatched junction bases numbered 7, after V lost 7 bases and J lost 4 bases. Germline assignment: CDR1 SNHLY and CDR2 FYNNEI. The CDR3 region has the DNA TGTGCCAGCACATTGGCGGGAGGTTCAGATACGCAGTATTTT. As protein: CASTLAGGSDTQYF.